This T cell receptor beta chain is from a study of blood T cell repertoires in COVID-19. Background on the study: Samples representing acute and convalescent COVID-19 were sourced from the United States, Italy and Spain. In each case, the material was cDNA or gDNA derived from T cells, B-cell-depleted T cells, or PBMCs.

This study enrolled people aged roughly 18 to 90 from about 26 US geographic areas. Sequenced by immunoSEQ multiplex PCR; TCRdb stores in-frame clones only, minus some. In the table there are approximately 350,000 clones, around 87% of which are singletons. This clone is a singleton in its sample. The sample taken for sequencing was PBMCs or T cells enriched from blood (not recorded which). This TCR derives from a man between 18 and 29 years old who had recovered from COVID-19.

CDR3 sequence reads: CASRVAVATNEKLFF. In DNA, the CDR3 is TGCGCCAGCAGGGTGGCAGTTGCAACTAATGAAAAACTGTTTTTT. The chain carries TRBV10-2 and TRBJ1-4; the D is unclear. V lost 6 bases and J lost 0, with 11 bases in between. From germline, CDR1 is WSHSY and CDR2 SAAADI. CDR3 length equals 15 residues.